Listed below are T cell receptor beta chains from one sample, sequenced in a study of blood T cell repertoires in COVID-19. The repertoire was sequenced with immunoSEQ multiplex PCR; TCRdb's copy has only in-frame clones and lacks some. The table lists 50,000 to 65,000 clones, around 83% of them singletons. The sequenced material came from peripheral blood. All receptors derive from a human donor in a cohort sampled during active COVID-19. CDR3s include the opening cysteine and the closing phenylalanine or tryptophan. Fields, in order: CDR3 DNA, CDR3 protein, clone size, D gene, V gene, J gene. D genes are given only for firm matches. Clone size is given for some rows only: seen once, a few or many times, or a class if the clone is expanded.

cdr3_nt: TGTGCCAGCAGCCCGGGCAGGGGAAGCTATGGCTACACCTTC; cdr3_aa: CASSPGRGSYGYTF; clone_size: NA; d_call: NA; v_call: TRBV2; j_call: TRBJ1-2
cdr3_nt: TGTGCCAGCAGTCGTCTGGGAGAGAGCTACGAGCAGTACTTC; cdr3_aa: CASSRLGESYEQYF; clone_size: few; d_call: NA; v_call: TRBV9; j_call: TRBJ2-7
cdr3_nt: TGTGCCAGCTCTTCTACCCGGGTGGACACAGATACGCAGTATTTT; cdr3_aa: CASSSTRVDTDTQYF; clone_size: NA; d_call: NA; v_call: TRBV18; j_call: TRBJ2-3
cdr3_nt: TGTGCCAGCAGTGAATACGCGGCGCCCCAGCATTTT; cdr3_aa: CASSEYAAPQHF; clone_size: few; d_call: NA; v_call: TRBV2; j_call: TRBJ1-5
cdr3_nt: TGTGCCACCAGTGATGGGCCCTTCGGGGACAGGGGTATGGAGACCCAGTACTTC; cdr3_aa: CATSDGPFGDRGMETQYF; clone_size: NA; d_call: TRBD1; v_call: TRBV24-1; j_call: TRBJ2-5
cdr3_nt: TGTGCCAGCAGCGGGGGACAGGGTTACTACGAGCAGTACTTC; cdr3_aa: CASSGGQGYYEQYF; clone_size: NA; d_call: TRBD1; v_call: TRBV9; j_call: TRBJ2-7
cdr3_nt: TGCGCCAGCAGTGGGATAGCGGGAGCCGCCGAGCAGTACTTC; cdr3_aa: CASSGIAGAAEQYF; clone_size: NA; d_call: TRBD2; v_call: TRBV10-1; j_call: TRBJ2-7
cdr3_nt: TGTGCCAGCAGCCCGAGAAGAGGGCGGGGGGGAGAGACCCAGTACTTC; cdr3_aa: CASSPRRGRGGETQYF; clone_size: NA; d_call: TRBD2; v_call: TRBV7-9; j_call: TRBJ2-5
cdr3_nt: TGTGCCAGCAGTTTATTAGGGGGCGCCGGGCAGTACTTC; cdr3_aa: CASSLLGGAGQYF; clone_size: NA; d_call: TRBD1; v_call: TRBV27; j_call: TRBJ2-7
cdr3_nt: TGTGCCAGCAGGGCTCAGGCGGGCTACACCTTC; cdr3_aa: CASRAQAGYTF; clone_size: once; d_call: NA; v_call: TRBV9; j_call: TRBJ1-2
cdr3_nt: TGTGCCAGCTCACCCGACAGGGGGAACACTGAAGCTTTCTTT; cdr3_aa: CASSPDRGNTEAFF; clone_size: NA; d_call: TRBD1; v_call: TRBV18; j_call: TRBJ1-1